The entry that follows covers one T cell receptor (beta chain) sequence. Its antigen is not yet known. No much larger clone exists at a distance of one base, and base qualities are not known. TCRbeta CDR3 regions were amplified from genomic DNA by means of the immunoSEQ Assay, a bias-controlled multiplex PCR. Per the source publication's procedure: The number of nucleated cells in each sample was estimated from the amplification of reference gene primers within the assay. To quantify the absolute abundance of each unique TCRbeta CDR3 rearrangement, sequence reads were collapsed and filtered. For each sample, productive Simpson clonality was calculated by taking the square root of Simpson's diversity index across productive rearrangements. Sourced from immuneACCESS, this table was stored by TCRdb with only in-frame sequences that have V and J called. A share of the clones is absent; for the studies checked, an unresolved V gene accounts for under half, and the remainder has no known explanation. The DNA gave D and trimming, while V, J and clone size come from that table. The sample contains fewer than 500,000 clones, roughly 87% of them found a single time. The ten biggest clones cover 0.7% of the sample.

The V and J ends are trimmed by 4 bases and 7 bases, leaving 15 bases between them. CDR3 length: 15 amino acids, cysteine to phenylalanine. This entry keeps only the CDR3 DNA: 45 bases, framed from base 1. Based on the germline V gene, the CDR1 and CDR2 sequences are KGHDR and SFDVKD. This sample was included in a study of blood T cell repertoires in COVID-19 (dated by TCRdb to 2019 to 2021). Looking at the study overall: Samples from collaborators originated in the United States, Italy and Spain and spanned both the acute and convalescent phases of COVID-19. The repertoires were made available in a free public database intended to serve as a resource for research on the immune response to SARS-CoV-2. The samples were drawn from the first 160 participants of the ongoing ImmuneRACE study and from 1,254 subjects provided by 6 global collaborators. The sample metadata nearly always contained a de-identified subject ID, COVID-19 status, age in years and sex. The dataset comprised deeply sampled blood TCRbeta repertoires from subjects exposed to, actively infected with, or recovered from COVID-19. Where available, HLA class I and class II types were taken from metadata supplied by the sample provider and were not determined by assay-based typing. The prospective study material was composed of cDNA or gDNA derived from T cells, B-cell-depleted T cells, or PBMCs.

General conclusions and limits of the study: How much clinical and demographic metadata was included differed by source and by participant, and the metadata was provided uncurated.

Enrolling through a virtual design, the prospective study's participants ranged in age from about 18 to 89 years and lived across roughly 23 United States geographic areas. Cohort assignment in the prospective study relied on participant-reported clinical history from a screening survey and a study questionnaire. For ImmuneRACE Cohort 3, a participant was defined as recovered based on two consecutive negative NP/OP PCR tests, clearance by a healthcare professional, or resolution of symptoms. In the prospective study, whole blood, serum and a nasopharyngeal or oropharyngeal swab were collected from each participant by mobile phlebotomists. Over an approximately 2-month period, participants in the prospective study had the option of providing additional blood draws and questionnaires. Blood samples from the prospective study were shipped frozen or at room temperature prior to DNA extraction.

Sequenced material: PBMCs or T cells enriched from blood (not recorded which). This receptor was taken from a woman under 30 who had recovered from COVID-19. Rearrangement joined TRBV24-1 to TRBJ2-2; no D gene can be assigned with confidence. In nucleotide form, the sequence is TGTGCCACCAGTGAATCCAGGTTTATGGACGGGGAGCTGTTTTTT. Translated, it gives CATSESRFMDGELFF.